These T cell receptor beta chains were read from a single sample in a study of beta chain features in type 1 diabetes. TCRdb's copy holds only in-frame clones and misses some; the assay was immunoSEQ multiplex PCR. The data contain some 70,000 clones, roughly 49% of them singletons. Sequenced: central memory CD4+ T cells from blood. The receptors here all came from a man aged 30 to 45 with type 1 diabetes. Each CDR3 is given with its conserved first and last residue. The order of the fields is clone size, D gene, J gene, V gene, CDR3 protein, CDR3 DNA. A D gene is named only where the DNA matches it firmly. Size values are once, few and many counts, or a class for expanded clones, and some rows have none.

size: few; D: TRBD2; J: TRBJ2-2; V: TRBV29-1; CDR3: CSVVTSGVHTGELFF; DNA: TGCAGCGTAGTAACTAGCGGGGTTCACACCGGGGAGCTGTTTTTT
size: .; D: .; J: TRBJ1-4; V: TRBV7-2; CDR3: CASSPAKNEKLFF; DNA: TGTGCCAGCAGCCCTGCGAAGAATGAAAAACTGTTTTTT
size: .; D: .; J: TRBJ1-2; V: TRBV6-5; CDR3: CASSYLQGDYGYTF; DNA: TGTGCCAGCAGTTACCTACAGGGAGACTATGGCTACACCTTC
size: few; D: .; J: TRBJ1-2; V: TRBV7-2; CDR3: CASSLGTRGPNYGYTF; DNA: TGTGCCAGCAGCTTAGGTACGCGGGGTCCTAACTATGGCTACACCTTC
size: .; D: .; J: TRBJ1-1; V: TRBV7-2; CDR3: CASSFTRWGSTQTEAFF; DNA: TGTGCCAGCAGCTTTACGAGGTGGGGCAGCACCCAGACTGAAGCTTTCTTT
size: .; D: TRBD2; J: TRBJ2-2; V: TRBV7-7; CDR3: CASSPLSAGGTGELFF; DNA: TGTGCCAGCAGCCCATTGTCAGCGGGAGGGACCGGGGAGCTGTTTTTT
size: few; D: TRBD2; J: TRBJ2-7; V: TRBV18; CDR3: CASSRLAGENEQYF; DNA: TGTGCCAGCTCACGACTAGCGGGGGAGAACGAGCAGTACTTC
size: .; D: .; J: TRBJ1-1; V: TRBV6-5; CDR3: CASSQTGEGRAFF; DNA: TGTGCCAGCAGTCAAACGGGGGAGGGAAGAGCTTTCTTT
size: few; D: TRBD2; J: TRBJ2-1; V: TRBV29-1; CDR3: CSVEPSLAGGNDEQFF; DNA: TGCAGCGTTGAGCCCAGCCTAGCGGGAGGGAACGATGAGCAGTTCTTC
size: once; D: TRBD2; J: TRBJ2-3; V: TRBV5-6; CDR3: CASSPLAGGLTQYF; DNA: TGTGCCAGCAGTCCACTAGCGGGGGGGCTAACGCAGTATTTT
size: .; D: .; J: TRBJ2-5; V: TRBV4-1; CDR3: CASSQGAKQETQYF; DNA: TGCGCCAGCAGCCAAGGAGCCAAGCAAGAGACCCAGTACTTC